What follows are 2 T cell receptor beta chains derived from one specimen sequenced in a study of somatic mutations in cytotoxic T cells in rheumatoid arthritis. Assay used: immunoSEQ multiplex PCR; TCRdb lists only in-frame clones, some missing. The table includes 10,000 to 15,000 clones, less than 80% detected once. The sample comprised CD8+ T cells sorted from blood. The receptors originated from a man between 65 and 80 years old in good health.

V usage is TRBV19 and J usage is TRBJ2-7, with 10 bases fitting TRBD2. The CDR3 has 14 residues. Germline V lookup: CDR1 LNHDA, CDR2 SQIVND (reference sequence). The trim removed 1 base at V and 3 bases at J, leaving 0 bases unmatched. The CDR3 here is CASSIASGSYEQYF. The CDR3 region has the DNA TGTGCCAGTAGTATAGCTAGCGGGAGCTACGAGCAGTACTTC.

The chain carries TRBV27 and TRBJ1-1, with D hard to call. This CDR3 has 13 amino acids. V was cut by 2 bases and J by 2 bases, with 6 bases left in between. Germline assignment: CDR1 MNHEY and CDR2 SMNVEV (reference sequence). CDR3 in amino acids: CASSLTGNTEAFF. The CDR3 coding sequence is TGTGCCAGCAGTTTAACCGGAAACACTGAAGCTTTCTTT.